The clone carrying this T cell receptor beta chain has only one observation. Its antigen is undetermined. Losses at the gene ends were 2 bases for V and 4 bases for J; bases not matched to a gene: 7. CDR1 SEHNR and CDR2 FQNEAQ come from the germline V gene (reference sequence). The CDR3 spans 16 residues. This sample was taken from a study of somatic mutations in cytotoxic T cells in rheumatoid arthritis. Study-wide points: No significant CD8+ T-cell clonality difference was found between rheumatoid arthritis patients and age-matched controls. Unlike healthy controls, rheumatoid arthritis patients had CD8+ clonality that increased with age. Per patient, the largest CD8+ clone was found to exceed 20% of CD8+ cells in 8 of 65 cases.

TCRdb keeps only in-frame clones here, not all; method: immunoSEQ multiplex PCR. This table holds 19,000 or so clones, over 75% found once. The chain recombines TRBV7-9 with TRBJ1-2; the match to TRBD1 covers 10 bases. The receptor was isolated from a man between 18 and 29 years old with rheumatoid arthritis. The sample taken for sequencing was CD8+ T cells sorted from blood. CDR3 DNA: TGTGCCAGCAGCTTACCGGGACAGGGGCCTAGCTATGGCTACACCTTC. It encodes CASSLPGQGPSYGYTF.